Following are 17 T cell receptor beta chains from one sample sequenced in a study of vaccination and CD4 T cells after COVID-19. Researchers used the Oncomine TCR Beta short-read assay to sequence DNA from cultured CD4+ T cells. TCRdb itself ran the PCR reads through MiXCR, one entry per CDR3 protein. The repertoire includes over 8,500 distinct CDR3 sequences, 50% to 60% of them detected once, and under 25% sits in the top ten. Treatment denoted: approximately 9-day PBMC culture with coronavirus spike peptide pools or control peptides (ViraFEST assay). What these receptors recognize is not known. The material sequenced was CD4+ T cells from blood, cultured in vitro. The receptors come from a human donor who had recovered from COVID-19.

Only one count was recorded for this clonotype. The V call is TRBV20-1, the J call TRBJ2-1; D possibly uses TRBD1 or TRBD2 (5 bases each). V dropped 1 base and J dropped 7 bases, with 14 bases sitting between them. The CDR3 totals 14 residues. The germline V gene has CDR1 DFQATT and CDR2 SNEGSKA (reference sequence). CDR3 protein: CSARVQSWGNEQFF. As DNA, the CDR3 is TGCAGTGCTAGAGTCCAAAGCTGGGGGAATGAGCAGTTCTTC.

This chain links TRBV6-1 with TRBJ1-1, with D perhaps TRBD1 (6 bases). The germline V and J ends were trimmed by 7 bases and 4 bases, with 10 bases remaining between them. The CDR3 has 12 amino acids. The germline V gene has CDR1 MNHNS and CDR2 SASEGT. Here the CDR3 reads CASKGGSTEAFF. In DNA, the CDR3 is TGTGCCAGCAAGGGGGGTAGCACTGAAGCTTTCTTT.

The chain uses TRBV12-3 or TRBV12-4 and TRBJ1-2; D is ambiguous. With 3 bases removed from V and 4 bases from J, the gap between germline ends came to 9 bases. This CDR3 is built from 13 residues. CDR3 in amino acids: CASSLGGLYGYTF. The CDR3 DNA follows: TGTGCCAGCAGTTTGGGAGGGCTCTATGGCTACACCTTC.

V usage is TRBV5-6 and J usage is TRBJ1-2, with 8 positions matching TRBD1. J lost 11 bases, V lost 5 bases, and 14 bases had no gene match. Germline V CDR1 and CDR2: SGHDT, YYEEEE. The CDR3 covers 14 residues. Written as DNA, the CDR3 is TGTGCCAGCAGTTACAGGGGTACAGGGGGAGGATACACCTTC. Translating gives CASSYRGTGGGYTF.

This CDR3 is CAISQQGNTEAFF. The DNA for the CDR3 is TGTGCCATCAGTCAACAGGGGAACACTGAAGCTTTCTTT. This sequence joins TRBV10-3 and TRBJ1-1, with a weak D call TRBD1 (6 bases). The V end was cut by 5 bases, the J end by 1 base, with 8 bases between. The V gene's germline CDR1 is ENHRY and CDR2 SYGVKD. CDR3 size: 13 residues.

The chain couples TRBV12-3 or TRBV12-4 to TRBJ1-6, with a tentative D call TRBD1 (6 bases). The V gene lost 3 bases and the J gene lost 0 bases, with 12 bases spanning the gap. The CDR3 contains 17 residues. CDR3 sequence: CASSLGRGASYNSPLHF. CDR3 in DNA: TGTGCCAGCAGTTTGGGCAGGGGAGCCTCCTATAATTCACCCCTCCACTTT.

This clonotype was counted a single time. The chain carries TRBV18 and TRBJ2-7; unclear D gene. CDR1 is KGHSH, CDR2 LQKENI, per germline. This CDR3 contains 12 residues. Trimming pared 6 bases from V and 2 bases from J, leaving 8 bases between. Here the CDR3 DNA reads TGTGCCAGCTCCCTTGGGGCCTACGAGCAGTACTTC. This translates into CASSLGAYEQYF.

This clonotype has only one observation. The V call is TRBV7-2, the J call TRBJ2-3, with TRBD2 identical over 7 bases. V trimming: 3 bases; J trimming: 9 bases; junction bases outside the gene matches: 12. Germline V gene lookup returns CDR1 SGHTA and CDR2 FQGNSA. The CDR3 has 15 amino acids. CDR3 bases: TGTGCCAGCAGCTTGAGCGGGAATCACGGCGGGACGCAGTATTTT. Translating it yields CASSLSGNHGGTQYF.

Concerning this clonotype: Germline is not matched at one junction end, which may reflect a read error. This sequence joins TRBV6-1 and TRBJ1-2, with 11 nucleotides matching TRBD1. This CDR3 contains 15 residues. Germline-derived CDR1 and CDR2 are MNHNS and SASEGT. The CDR3 DNA is TGTGCCAGCACTGAACGGGACAGGGGGTACTATGGCTACACCTTC. Protein sequence: CASTERDRGYYGYTF.

This chain joins TRBV6-5 and TRBJ2-7, with 9 bases aligning to TRBD1. The CDR3 loop spans 15 amino acids. V was pared by 4 bases and J by 4 bases, with 8 bases of the junction left unmatched. Germline V CDR1 and CDR2: MNHEY, SVGAGI. The CDR3 reads CASSLHRGPEYEQYF. In nucleotides, the CDR3 is TGTGCCAGCAGTTTGCACAGGGGGCCGGAGTACGAGCAGTACTTC.

This clonotype was observed a few times. The gene calls are TRBV10-1 and TRBJ1-2; D possibly corresponds to TRBD1 (6 bases). The length of the CDR3 is 13 residues. CDR1 and CDR2 (germline): WNHNN, SYGVQD (reference sequence). Trimming took off 2 bases at V and 2 bases at J, with 6 bases between the two ends. The CDR3 nucleotides read TGCGCCAGCAGTGAGACAGGGAACTATGGCTACACCTTC. Translating it yields CASSETGNYGYTF.

The V call is TRBV23-1, the J call TRBJ2-5; 9 positions agree with TRBD1. TRBV23-1 is annotated as an ORF whose role is uncertain. The length of the CDR3 is 16 residues. V shed 6 bases, J shed 5 bases, and the junction held 13 bases outside the gene matches. CDR3 protein: CASSPWDREFGETQYF. CDR3 bases: TGCGCCAGCAGCCCATGGGACAGGGAGTTTGGGGAGACCCAGTACTTC.

The chain uses TRBV29-1 and TRBJ2-2; possible D gene TRBD1, 6 bases. The V and J ends lost 6 bases and 5 bases respectively, with 13 bases between them. Looked up from germline, CDR1 is SQVTM and CDR2 is ANQGSEA. CDR3 length equals 13 residues. CDR3 sequence reads: CSVDDRRTGELFF. Here the CDR3 DNA reads TGCAGCGTCGATGACAGGAGGACCGGGGAGCTGTTTTTT.

This clonotype is large by share. V usage is TRBV10-3 and J usage is TRBJ2-5, with D perhaps given as TRBD1 or TRBD2 (5 bases each). The CDR3 contains 13 residues. The germline V gene has CDR1 ENHRY and CDR2 SYGVKD. Trimming removed 2 bases from V and 3 bases from J, with 7 bases in between. CDR3 loop: CAISEGTEETQYF. The DNA of the CDR3 is TGTGCCATCAGTGAGGGGACCGAAGAGACCCAGTACTTC.

V and J are TRBV11-2 and TRBJ2-1; D may correspond to TRBD1 or TRBD2 (7 bases each). The germline CDR1 and CDR2 sequences are SGHAT and FQNNGV. The CDR3 contains 16 residues. Trimming pared 5 bases from V and 3 bases from J, leaving 17 bases between. CDR3 bases: TGTGCCAGCAGCCAGCCAGGGGGGGGATACTACAATGAGCAGTTCTTC. This codes for CASSQPGGGYYNEQFF.

This chain connects TRBV25-1 to TRBJ1-4, with unresolved D. With 2 bases removed from V and 6 bases from J, the gap between germline ends came to 10 bases. The CDR3 is made up of 14 amino acids. Germline V gene data show CDR1 as MGHDK and CDR2 as SYGVNS. CDR3 DNA: TGTGCCAGCAGTGAAGCAGGACGGGATGAAAAACTGTTTTTT. Its translation is CASSEAGRDEKLFF.

This clonotype has a handful of counts. The V and J genes are TRBV6-5 and TRBJ1-1; a possible D gene is TRBD1 (6 bases). Trimming shortened V by 4 bases and J by 4 bases, and 13 bases separated the two germline ends. Germline CDR1 and CDR2: MNHEY and SVGAGI. The CDR3 spans 14 residues. In nucleotides, the CDR3 is TGTGCCAGCAGTTCCGGACGAGGGGGCACTGAAGCTTTCTTT. It codes for CASSSGRGGTEAFF.